A single sample gave rise to the 6 T cell receptor beta chains below, sequenced in a study of blood T cells in healthy people across ages. Primers used in a second PCR of about 7 to 11 cycles were a sample-barcoded 5' primer and a J-beta primer mix. TCRdb redid the calling of the 5' RACE reads with MiXCR, one entry per CDR3 protein. In the table there are about 570,000 distinct CDR3 sequences, 25% to 30% of which are singletons. The sample was blood. These receptors were taken from a woman in her 70s in good health.

This clonotype was seen a few times. This sequence joins TRBV7-2 and TRBJ1-2; 7 bases are a match to TRBD1. Germline loops: CDR1 SGHTA, CDR2 FQGNSA. V was pared by 5 bases and J by 4 bases, with 7 bases of the junction left unmatched. This CDR3 has 14 amino acids. The CDR3 spells CASSPGTALYGYTF. In DNA, the CDR3 is TGTGCCAGCAGCCCTGGGACAGCCCTCTATGGCTACACCTTC. The full variable domain, with the rest looked up from reference TRBV7-2 and TRBJ1-2, is GAGVSQSPSNKVTEKGKDVELRCDPISGHTALYWYRQSLGQGLEFLIYFQGNSAPDKSGLPSDRFSAERTGGSVSTLTIQRTQQEDSAVYLCASSPGTALYGYTFGSGTRLTVV.

CDR3 sequence (DNA): TGTGCCAGCAGCTCCGGGACAAATGAAAAACTGTTTTTT. Protein: CASSSGTNEKLFF. The chain combines TRBV11-1 with TRBJ1-4, with D tentatively TRBD1 (6 bases). CDR3 length: 13 amino acids. Trimming left V 4 bases short and J 5 bases short, with 8 bases between. Germline CDR1 is SGHAT and CDR2 is FQDESV (reference sequence).

This sequence joins TRBV20-1 and TRBJ2-1; perhaps TRBD2 as D (6 bases). This CDR3 is built from 12 residues. Germline V gene sequence: CDR1 DFQATT, CDR2 SNEGSKA (reference sequence). V lost 0 bases to trimming and J lost 9 bases, with 9 bases between them. The CDR3 DNA follows: TGCAGTGCTAGAGATGGAGGGTTTGAGCAGTTCTTC. Protein sequence: CSARDGGFEQFF.

The genes are TRBV6-2 or TRBV6-3 and TRBJ1-2; maybe TRBD1 (6 bases). V dropped 7 bases and J dropped 3 bases, with 9 bases sitting between them. The germline CDR1 and CDR2 sequences are MNHEY and SVGEGT. The CDR3 covers 12 residues. The chain's CDR3 is CASKRTDYGYTF. The CDR3 bases are TGTGCCAGCAAACGGACAGACTATGGCTACACCTTC.

This clonotype was recorded a few times. The chain couples TRBV12-3 or TRBV12-4 to TRBJ1-2; tentatively, D is TRBD1 (5 bases). Trimming took off 6 bases at V and 6 bases at J, with 14 bases between the two ends. This CDR3 comprises 13 residues. The chain's CDR3 is CASSPQGKDGYTF. The DNA of the CDR3 is TGTGCCAGCAGCCCTCAGGGAAAGGATGGCTACACCTTC.

The J gene is TRBJ2-3, the V gene TRBV24-1; the D gene is possibly TRBD2 (5 bases). Germline V gene lookup returns CDR1 KGHDR and CDR2 SFDVKD. Trimming stripped 2 bases from V and 4 bases from J, with 18 bases between. The CDR3 runs 17 residues. CDR3 DNA: TGTGCCACCAGTGATTCTCGTGGTAGCGCCCCCCCAGATACGCAGTATTTT. This translates into CATSDSRGSAPPDTQYF.